Each of the 5 T cell receptor beta chains below was sequenced from the same sample in a study of OX40 agonist ivuxolimab in advanced cancers. Sequencing was performed with immunoSEQ multiplex PCR; in TCRdb, only in-frame clones are kept and a portion is missing. The profile covers more than 35,000 clones, with approximately 84% appearing a single time and under 7% taken by the ten largest. Sequencing was performed on CD4+ or CD8+ T cells sorted from blood, taken in a trial of the OX40 agonist ivuxolimab. Every receptor here comes from an adult with an advanced solid tumor such as melanoma, head and neck, liver or kidney cancer.

This clone has just a few counts. The chain carries TRBV5-1 and TRBJ2-5; possibly TRBD1 for D (6 bases). V lost 7 bases and J lost 2, with 15 bases in between. There are 14 residues in the CDR3. CDR1 is SGHRS and CDR2 is YFSETQ in the germline V gene. For the CDR3, the DNA is TGCGCCAGCGCCGGGCAGGGGCGACAAGAGACCCAGTACTTC. Translation gives CASAGQGRQETQYF.

The V gene is TRBV10-1, the J gene TRBJ2-3; D is undetermined. CDR3 length: 16 amino acids. Germline V CDR1 and CDR2: WNHNN, SYGVQD (reference sequence). The ends were cut back, 2 bases at V and 4 bases at J, with 16 bases in the middle. The CDR3 coding sequence is TGCGCCAGCAGTGAGGGCCCGCTCACGCGTGCAGATACGCAGTATTTT. Translated, it gives CASSEGPLTRADTQYF.

This chain uses TRBV30 with TRBJ1-5; D gene unclear. Trimming left V 0 bases short and J 6 bases short, with 9 bases between. CDR3 length: 13 amino acids. Germline CDR1 reads GTSNPN; CDR2 reads SVGIG (reference sequence). The CDR3: CAWSVSGLQPQHF. CDR3 in DNA: TGTGCCTGGAGTGTCAGTGGGCTTCAGCCCCAGCATTTT.

The chain has TRBV11-3 and TRBJ1-3; perhaps TRBD1 as D (5 bases). The V gene lost 5 bases and the J gene lost 1 base, with 18 bases spanning the gap. This CDR3 region has 17 residues. Germline lookup yields CDR1 SGHNT and CDR2 YENEEA. The CDR3 coding sequence is TGTGCCAGCAGCCGTCAAGGCGGGGGATCATCTGGAAACACCATATATTTT. Translating it yields CASSRQGGGSSGNTIYF. The full variable domain, completed using reference TRBV11-3 and TRBJ1-3, is EAGVVQSPRYKIIEKKQPVAFWCNPISGHNTLYWYLQNLGQGPELLIRYENEEAVDDSQLPKDRFSAERLKGVDSTLKIQPAELGDSAVYLCASSRQGGGSSGNTIYFGEGSWLTVV.

The gene calls are TRBV6-6 and TRBJ1-2, with unresolved D. Looked up from germline, CDR1 is MNHNY and CDR2 is SVGAGI (reference sequence). The CDR3 loop spans 14 amino acids. V was shortened by 2 bases and J by 2 bases, with 9 bases between the two germline ends. The CDR3 is CASSYVAGNYGYTF. CDR3 nucleotides: TGTGCCAGCAGTTACGTTGCAGGAAACTATGGCTACACCTTC.